These T cell receptor beta chains were read from a single sample in a study of T cell responses to AZD1222 COVID-19 vaccine. Produced via immunoSEQ multiplex PCR; TCRdb's table is partial and in-frame only. In the table there are over 150,000 clones, 88% of which are singletons. Sequencing was performed on peripheral blood, taken 28 days after the second AZD1222 dose. The source of these receptors is an adult who received the AZD1222 COVID-19 vaccine. Each CDR3 is given with its conserved first and last residue. A D gene is named only where the DNA matches it firmly. Only some rows state a clone size, as once, few, many or a class for expanded clones.

TRBJ1-5	.	TRBV18	once	CASSPGGNNQPQHF	TGTGCCAGCTCACCAGGGGGGAACAATCAGCCCCAGCATTTT
TRBJ1-2	TRBD1	TRBV6-5	once	CASSPGTGSNYGYTF	TGTGCCAGCAGCCCCGGGACAGGGTCTAACTATGGCTACACCTTC
TRBJ1-4	.	TRBV5-1	.	CASSLGGSEGLFF	TGCGCCAGCAGCTTGGGCGGGTCGGAGGGACTGTTTTTT
TRBJ1-5	.	TRBV6-6	.	CASSYSGADHQPQHF	TGTGCCAGCAGTTACTCAGGGGCGGATCATCAGCCCCAGCATTTT
TRBJ1-1	TRBD1	TRBV7-2	.	CASSLARTGGTEAFF	TGTGCCAGCAGCTTAGCTCGGACAGGGGGCACTGAAGCTTTCTTT
TRBJ1-1	.	TRBV27	once	CASSLRGLNTEAFF	TGTGCCAGCAGTTTACGCGGGCTGAACACTGAAGCTTTCTTT
TRBJ2-5	.	TRBV5-1	.	CASSSEGYETQYF	TGCGCCAGCAGCTCGGAGGGCTACGAGACCCAGTACTTC
TRBJ2-3	.	TRBV27	few	CASSSPGGPITDTQYF	TGTGCCAGCAGTTCGCCCGGGGGGCCGATCACAGATACGCAGTATTTT
TRBJ1-1	.	TRBV9	.	CASSKEGTEAFF	TGTGCCAGCAGCAAAGAAGGCACTGAAGCTTTCTTT
TRBJ2-1	TRBD2	TRBV5-1	.	CASSLTSGVLTLKQFF	TGCGCCAGCAGCTTGACTAGCGGGGTCCTCACTTTAAAGCAGTTCTTC
TRBJ1-5	TRBD1	TRBV12-5	.	CASGPDRVVQPQHF	TGTGCTAGTGGCCCGGACAGGGTGGTTCAGCCCCAGCATTTT
TRBJ2-2	.	TRBV7-3	once	CASSFGENTGELFF	TGTGCCAGCAGCTTTGGAGAAAACACCGGGGAGCTGTTTTTT
TRBJ1-1	.	TRBV2	once	CASSEVAAENTEAFF	TGTGCCAGCAGTGAAGTCGCGGCAGAGAACACTGAAGCTTTCTTT
TRBJ1-1	.	TRBV3-1/TRBV3-2	.	CASSELYTEAFF	TGTGCCAGCAGCGAGCTCTACACTGAAGCTTTCTTT
TRBJ1-2	.	TRBV21-1	.	CASSKDSDYGYTF	TGTGCCAGCAGCAAAGACTCCGACTATGGCTACACCTTC
TRBJ1-2	.	TRBV2	.	CASSELANYGYTF	TGTGCCAGCAGTGAACTGGCTAACTATGGCTACACCTTC
TRBJ2-2	.	TRBV5-4	.	CASSFIPTLGNTGELFF	TGTGCCAGCAGCTTTATCCCAACCCTCGGGAACACCGGGGAGCTGTTTTTT